Presented here are 10 T cell receptor beta chains from one specimen sequenced in a study of cytomegalovirus exposure and HLA in healthy donors. PCR employed 60 Vbeta and 13 Jbeta primers. Sequencing used immunoSEQ multiplex PCR; TCRdb keeps in-frame clones, though not all of them. Of fewer than 250,000 clones in the sample, around 79% were seen once. Sequenced input: PBMCs. The receptors here all came from a male donor in good health and CMV-seropositive.

This clone has only one observation. The junction departs from germline at one end; a sequencing error may be responsible. The chain has TRBV7-9 and TRBJ2-3; D uncertain. The germline CDR1 and CDR2 sequences are SEHNR and FQNEAQ (reference sequence). The CDR3 extends over 16 amino acids. As DNA, the CDR3 is TGTTCCAGCAGCTTAGATTTAGGCGGCAGCACAGATACGCAGTATTTT. Translation gives CSSSLDLGGSTDTQYF.

The V call is TRBV6-5, the J call TRBJ1-1, with 7 bases matching TRBD1. There are 14 residues in the CDR3. Germline CDR1 is MNHEY and CDR2 is SVGAGI. With 2 bases clipped from V and 4 bases from J, the junction kept 4 bases outside the gene matches. CDR3 in amino acids: CASSYARDSTEAFF. CDR3 DNA: TGTGCCAGCAGTTACGCTCGGGACAGCACTGAAGCTTTCTTT.

The rearrangement joins TRBV7-2 to TRBJ2-3; 10 bases are a match to TRBD2. The CDR3 is 16 residues long. The germline gives CDR1 SGHTA, CDR2 FQGNSA. V lost 6 bases to trimming and J lost 2 bases; unmatched junction nucleotides: 8. CDR3 sequence: CASRPFSGGSTDTQYF. The CDR3 DNA sequence: TGTGCCAGCAGGCCTTTTAGCGGGGGGTCCACAGATACGCAGTATTTT.

This clone is a singleton in its sample. V and J are TRBV21-1 and TRBJ2-5; TRBD1 was called by the table and not checked on the DNA. TRBV21-1 is a pseudogene. CDR3 size: 17 residues. The CDR3 protein is CARTTTLSGTGKETQYF. In nucleotides, the CDR3 is TGTGCCAGAACTACAACCTTATCCGGGACAGGGAAAGAGACCCAGTACTTC.

Only one count was recorded for this clone. The chain employs TRBV19 and TRBJ2-7, with 7 positions matching TRBD1. Germline V gene data show CDR1 as LNHDA and CDR2 as SQIVND (reference sequence). The ends lost 1 base at V and 0 bases at J; junction bases unmatched: 12. The CDR3 contains 18 residues. As DNA, the CDR3 is TGTGCCAGTAGTATAGCGGGTTGGGACAGTTCCGTCTCCTACGAGCAGTACTTC. Amino acid sequence: CASSIAGWDSSVSYEQYF.

This clone was seen a few times. The chain uses TRBV4-1 and TRBJ2-7; 9 bases agree with TRBD1. The V gene's germline CDR1 is MGHRA and CDR2 YSYEKL. The V gene end was trimmed by 4 bases and the J gene end by 4 bases; junction bases not matched to a gene: 8. The CDR3 covers 15 residues. The CDR3 spells CASSLNRGQGYEQYF. The CDR3, as DNA: TGCGCCAGCAGCCTAAACCGGGGACAGGGATACGAGCAGTACTTC.

This rearrangement joins TRBV7-2 to TRBJ1-6; D call uncertain. CDR3 length equals 12 residues. Trimming pared 3 bases from V and 13 bases from J, leaving 10 bases between. Germline lookup yields CDR1 SGHTA and CDR2 FQGNSA. In DNA, the CDR3 is TGTGCCAGCAGCTTCAGAAATCAGCCCCTCCACTTT. Amino acids: CASSFRNQPLHF.

The chain combines TRBV6-5 with TRBJ2-6; a possible D gene is TRBD1 (5 bases). Germline CDR1 MNHEY, CDR2 SVGAGI. V was pared by 7 bases and J by 7 bases, with 11 bases between. This CDR3 is built from 13 residues. This CDR3 reads CASTITGANVLTF. In nucleotides, the CDR3 is TGTGCCAGCACTATAACAGGCGCCAACGTCCTGACTTTC.

The chain uses TRBV7-3 and TRBJ2-1; weak D call: TRBD1 (5 bases). The V end was cut by 1 base, the J end by 4 bases, with 8 bases between. This CDR3 has 14 residues. CDR1 and CDR2 (germline): SGHTA, FQGTGA. The CDR3 DNA sequence: TGTGCCAGCAGCTTAAGACAGTCATACAATGAGCAGTTCTTC. Protein product: CASSLRQSYNEQFF.

The chain couples TRBV5-1 to TRBJ1-3; D unclear. The CDR3 totals 13 residues. The germline V gene has CDR1 SGHRS and CDR2 YFSETQ. Between the trimmed V and J ends, which lost 4 bases and 2 bases, there was a span of 7 bases. CDR3 residues: CASSPGTGNTIYF. CDR3 DNA sequence: TGCGCCAGCAGCCCGGGGACTGGAAACACCATATATTTT.